The 31 T cell receptor beta chains below were found in one sample sequenced in a study of blood T cells in healthy people across ages. With a J-beta primer mix and a sample-barcoded 5' primer, a second PCR ran roughly 6 to 11 cycles. Each CDR3 protein is one row after TCRdb ran MiXCR on the 5' RACE reads. The table includes about 780,000 distinct CDR3 sequences, around half detected once. The sequencing sample was made of blood. These TCRs come from an elderly man in good health.

This clonotype occurred once. Just one base apart from a much larger clone, this may be a read error. J is TRBJ2-7 and V is TRBV7-3, with TRBD2 identical over 12 bases. Germline values: CDR1 SGHTA, CDR2 FQGTGA. The CDR3 loop spans 15 amino acids. The DNA of the CDR3 is TGTGTCAGCAGCTTCCGACTAGCGGGAGTGGGCGAGCAGTACTTC. Residues: CVSSFRLAGVGEQYF.

This clonotype was seen more than once but under ten times. This rearrangement joins TRBV5-1 to TRBJ2-5; 12 bases align to TRBD1. The V and J ends lost 7 bases and 2 bases, in that order; junction bases with no gene match: 6. CDR1 is SGHRS, CDR2 YFSETQ, per germline. The CDR3 has 15 residues. CDR3 DNA: TGCGCCAGCGGGGACAGGGGGCTGGATCAAGAGACCCAGTACTTC. Translating it yields CASGDRGLDQETQYF.

The chain has TRBV6-6 and TRBJ2-1; D not certain. From germline, CDR1 is MNHNY and CDR2 SVGAGI (reference sequence). The CDR3 is made up of 15 amino acids. Trimming shortened V by 5 bases and J by 0 bases, and 11 bases separated the two germline ends. CDR3 in amino acids: CASSTVGFSYNEQFF. The DNA of the CDR3 is TGTGCCAGCAGTACAGTGGGGTTCTCCTACAATGAGCAGTTCTTC.

This rearrangement joins TRBV5-5 to TRBJ1-2, with D uncertain. This CDR3 has 14 amino acids. The germline V gene encodes CDR1 SGHKS and CDR2 YYEKEE (reference sequence). The V end lost 0 bases, the J end lost 1 base, and 7 bases lay between the germline ends. The CDR3: CASSLGQNNYGYTF. CDR3 coding DNA: TGTGCCAGCAGCTTGGGGCAGAATAACTATGGCTACACCTTC.

The V gene is TRBV27, the J gene TRBJ2-4, with 8 bases that match TRBD1. The better agreement between TRBJ2-7 and the DNA end casts doubt on the J call. The CDR3 covers 16 residues. In germline, CDR1 is MNHEY, CDR2 SMNVEV (reference sequence). In nucleotides, the CDR3 is TGTGCCAGTCAGGGCTTCGCCGGGACAGGAGCCTACGAGCAGTACTTC. Amino acids: CASQGFAGTGAYEQYF.

In its sample, this clonotype was seen a few times. This sequence joins TRBV11-1 and TRBJ2-6; 7 bases match TRBD2. CDR3 length: 15 residues. Germline CDR1 reads SGHAT; CDR2 reads FQDESV (reference sequence). The junction had 3 bases not matched to a gene; V was cut back by 7 bases and J by 0 bases. CDR3: CASTPGGSGANVLTF. CDR3 in DNA: TGTGCCAGCACTCCGGGGGGCTCTGGGGCCAACGTCCTGACTTTC. Filled out from reference TRBV11-1 and TRBJ2-6, the complete variable domain reads EAEVAQSPRYKITEKSQAVAFWCDPISGHATLYWYRQILGQGPELLVQFQDESVVDDSQLPKDRFSAERLKGVDSTLKIQPAELGDSAMYLCASTPGGSGANVLTFGAGSRLTVL.

This clonotype was counted a few times. V is TRBV29-1 and J is TRBJ2-5; 7 nucleotides align to TRBD2. CDR3 length equals 15 residues. From germline, CDR1 is SQVTM and CDR2 ANQGSEA. Losses at the gene ends were 6 bases for V and 6 bases for J; bases not matched to a gene: 16. CDR3 amino acids: CSVGPGRENPKTQYF. Written as DNA, the CDR3 is TGCAGCGTGGGTCCCGGGCGGGAGAACCCGAAGACCCAGTACTTC.

This clonotype was recorded at least ten times. This sequence joins TRBV29-1 and TRBJ1-5; D not resolved. Germline V gene sequence: CDR1 SQVTM, CDR2 ANQGSEA. Trimming stripped 2 bases from V and 1 base from J, with 6 bases between. The CDR3 is made up of 13 amino acids. In DNA, the CDR3 is TGCAGCGTTGAAACAGAAAGCAATCAGCCCCAGCATTTT. Amino acid sequence: CSVETESNQPQHF.

This clonotype was observed a handful of times. V usage is TRBV12-3 or TRBV12-4 and J usage is TRBJ2-7; 8 nucleotides align to TRBD1. The CDR3 totals 13 residues. V shed 6 bases, J shed 2 bases, and the junction held 3 bases outside the gene matches. The CDR3 DNA is TGTGCCAGCAGAAGGACAGGGACCTACGAGCAGTACTTC. Its protein product is CASRRTGTYEQYF.

The chain uses TRBV5-1 and TRBJ2-7, with 7 bases aligning to TRBD1. The end of the DNA aligns better with TRBJ2-5, so the J call may be wrong. Germline CDR1 and CDR2: SGHRS and YFSETQ. The CDR3 is 16 residues long. CDR3 residues: CASSRPSGQSTETQYF. In DNA form, the CDR3 reads TGCGCCAGCAGCCGACCCTCGGGACAGTCAACGGAGACCCAGTACTTC.

The chain carries TRBV2 and TRBJ2-7, with 12 bases lining up with TRBD2. The DNA end is more similar to TRBJ2-5, so the J call may be wrong. Germline CDR1 is SNHLY and CDR2 is FYNNEI. This CDR3 region has 17 residues. The CDR3 bases are TGTGCCAGCAGTTGGGTCGAGACTAGCGGGGGTGGAGAGACCCAGTACTTC. It specifies CASSWVETSGGGETQYF.

The CDR3 coding sequence is TGTGCCACCAGTGATTTACGGACTAGCGGAAACACCGGGGAGCTGTTTTTT. Protein product: CATSDLRTSGNTGELFF. The genes are TRBV24-1 and TRBJ2-2, with 10 bases identical to TRBD2. Trimming cost V 1 base and J 2 bases; bases outside gene matches: 3. CDR1 and CDR2 from the germline V gene are KGHDR and SFDVKD. The CDR3 consists of 17 residues.

The chain recombines TRBV4-2 with TRBJ1-3; D is unresolved. The CDR3 spans 17 residues. Germline assignment: CDR1 LGHNA and CDR2 YNFKEQ. With 0 bases removed from V and 2 bases from J, the gap between germline ends came to 14 bases. CDR3 amino acids: CASSQEVALRAGNTIYF. The CDR3, as DNA: TGTGCCAGCAGCCAAGAGGTCGCCCTGAGGGCTGGAAACACCATATATTTT.

A few counts support this clonotype. The CDR3 loop reads CASSDQGGPGLYNEQFF. Written as DNA, the CDR3 is TGTGCCAGCAGTGACCAGGGCGGTCCCGGCTTGTACAATGAGCAGTTCTTC. This chain connects TRBV27 to TRBJ2-1; possibly TRBD1 for D (5 bases). Germline V CDR1 and CDR2: MNHEY, SMNVEV (reference sequence). Trimming took off 5 bases at V and 4 bases at J, with 21 bases between the two ends. The CDR3 sequence is 17 residues long.

CDR3 sequence: CASSLLGSGITDTQYF. The CDR3 region has the DNA TGTGCCAGCAGCTTATTGGGGAGCGGGATTACAGATACGCAGTATTTT. The chain combines TRBV11-3 with TRBJ2-3; the match to TRBD2 covers 7 bases. Germline CDR1 reads SGHNT; CDR2 reads YENEEA. The CDR3 runs 16 residues. Losses at the gene ends were 2 bases for V and 3 bases for J; bases not matched to a gene: 8.

The rearrangement links TRBV9 to TRBJ1-4; TRBD1 aligns across 10 bases. Germline trimming cut 0 bases from V and 12 bases from J; bases unmatched to any gene: 8. CDR3 length equals 15 residues. Germline assignment: CDR1 SGDLS and CDR2 YYNGEE. CDR3 sequence (DNA): TGTGCCAGCAGCGTAGAAGGAGAGGGGACAGGGGAACTGTTTTTT. It encodes CASSVEGEGTGELFF.

The V gene is TRBV12-3 or TRBV12-4, the J gene TRBJ1-5; TRBD1 matches at 9 bases. The junction had 5 bases not matched to a gene; V was cut back by 3 bases and J by 5 bases. CDR3 length: 15 amino acids. CDR3 nucleotides: TGTGCCAGCAGTTTTGGACAGGGGCTACATCAGCCCCAGCATTTT. Translation: CASSFGQGLHQPQHF.

With regard to this clonotype: One junction end does not reproduce the germline sequence, and a read error may be involved. V is TRBV27 and J is TRBJ2-3; 8 positions match TRBD2. The CDR3 has 17 amino acids. Germline V gives CDR1 MNHEY, CDR2 SMNVEV (reference sequence). CDR3 coding DNA: TGTGCCAGCGGTTTATATGGGCTAGCGGGCAGCACAGATACGCAGTATTTT. This encodes CASGLYGLAGSTDTQYF.

The sample holds one count of this clonotype. This chain links TRBV12-3 or TRBV12-4 with TRBJ2-5; 8 bases agree with TRBD2. The CDR3 is 14 amino acids. V trimming: 5 bases; J trimming: 4 bases; junction bases outside the gene matches: 6. The CDR3 nucleotides read TGTGCCAGCAGTCCGGGACTAGATAGAGAGACCCAGTACTTC. Protein: CASSPGLDRETQYF.

The rearrangement links TRBV5-1 to TRBJ1-1; TRBD1 might be the D (6 bases). In germline, CDR1 is SGHRS, CDR2 YFSETQ. The CDR3 spans 14 residues. Trimming pared 4 bases from V and 0 bases from J, leaving 10 bases between. CDR3 nucleotide sequence: TGCGCCAGCAGCATTGGACAGCTGAACACTGAAGCTTTCTTT. Its protein is CASSIGQLNTEAFF.

For this clonotype: Possible read error: a much larger clone is one base away. V and J are TRBV30 and TRBJ2-1, with D possibly being TRBD2 (7 bases). The CDR3 extends over 16 amino acids. Germline-derived CDR1 and CDR2 are GTSNPN and SVGIG (reference sequence). The CDR3 loop is CAWSVGRGRPYSEQFF. DNA of the CDR3: TGTGCCTGGAGTGTAGGGAGGGGGAGGCCCTACAGTGAGCAGTTCTTC.

As to this clonotype: This clone may be a read error of a much larger clone one base away. The chain carries TRBV4-2 and TRBJ2-7; the D gene is possibly TRBD2 (5 bases). Germline V lookup: CDR1 LGHNA, CDR2 YNFKEQ. This CDR3 is built from 15 residues. Trimming pared 3 bases from V and 7 bases from J, leaving 19 bases between. The CDR3 region has the DNA TGTGCCAGCAGCCATGACATACTAGTAACCAATGAGCAGTACTTC. It is translated as CASSHDILVTNEQYF.

The V call is TRBV9, the J call TRBJ2-3, with D perhaps assigned TRBD1 or TRBD2 (5 bases each). V lost 4 bases to trimming and J lost 0 bases, with 12 bases between them. This CDR3 contains 15 residues. CDR1 and CDR2 (germline): SGDLS, YYNGEE. CDR3: CASSPKGSSTDTQYF. CDR3 DNA: TGTGCCAGCAGCCCTAAGGGGAGTAGCACAGATACGCAGTATTTT.

With regard to this clonotype: The missing conserved phenylalanine or tryptophan at the end of this CDR3 makes a read error likely. The chain is built from TRBV29-1 and TRBJ2-5; TRBD2 matches 7 bases. Trimming cost V 1 base and J 5 bases; bases outside gene matches: 10. From germline, CDR1 is SQVTM and CDR2 ANQGSEA. This CDR3 has 15 residues. The CDR3, as DNA: TGCAGCGTTGAAGGGGTAGGCGGGAGTGAGGAGACCCAGTACTAC. Its translation: CSVEGVGGSEETQYY.

The chain couples TRBV7-2 to TRBJ2-1; 7 bases agree with TRBD2. CDR3 size: 15 residues. Germline CDR1 and CDR2: SGHTA and FQGNSA. CDR3 in DNA: TGTGCAGCTTCCGGAGCTAGCGGACGAAACAATGAGCAGTTCTTC. Its translation: CAASGASGRNNEQFF.

The sample holds many counts of this clonotype. This chain joins TRBV10-3 and TRBJ2-3, with 9 bases fitting TRBD1. The CDR3 has 14 residues. V shed 6 bases and J 3 bases; nucleotides not matched to a gene: 4. Per germline, CDR1 ENHRY and CDR2 SYGVKD. CDR3 protein: CAIRPGQGTDTQYF. The CDR3, as DNA: TGTGCCATCAGACCGGGACAGGGAACAGATACGCAGTATTTT.

The genes are TRBV7-3 and TRBJ2-1; the match to TRBD1 covers 7 bases. The end of the DNA aligns better with TRBJ2-7, so the J call may be wrong. There are 15 residues in the CDR3. Germline V gene data show CDR1 as SGHTA and CDR2 as FQGTGA. CDR3 sequence: CASSPTGDPYNEQYF. CDR3 nucleotides: TGTGCCAGCTCCCCCACAGGGGACCCCTACAATGAGCAGTACTTC.

This clonotype was seen only once. V gene TRBV12-3 or TRBV12-4 combines with J gene TRBJ2-5, with 7 bases matching TRBD2. This CDR3 is built from 16 residues. The V gene end was trimmed by 5 bases and the J gene end by 2 bases; junction bases not matched to a gene: 11. The chain's CDR3 is CASSPLAGVRQETQYF. The CDR3 DNA is TGTGCCAGCAGTCCCCTGGCGGGAGTTAGGCAAGAGACCCAGTACTTC.

In its sample, this clonotype was seen a few times. A read error may explain this, as a much larger clone is one base away. The chain couples TRBV28 to TRBJ2-5; 10 bases align to TRBD2. Germline values: CDR1 MDHEN, CDR2 SYDVKM. There are 15 residues in the CDR3. The V gene end was trimmed by 3 bases and the J gene end by 11 bases; junction bases not matched to a gene: 12. In DNA, the CDR3 is TGTGCCAGCAGTTTTTCTAGCGGGAGTAGGAATGAGCAGTACTTC. Translation gives CASSFSSGSRNEQYF.

This clonotype was found a few times. The chain has TRBV20-1 and TRBJ2-3; D gene uncertain. V dropped 1 base and J dropped 6 bases, with 14 bases sitting between them. Germline loops: CDR1 DFQATT, CDR2 SNEGSKA (reference sequence). The CDR3 sequence is 14 residues long. This chain's CDR3 is CSARVGLGPDTQYF. The CDR3 nucleotides read TGCAGTGCTAGAGTAGGCCTAGGCCCCGATACGCAGTATTTT.

Of note for this clonotype: One end of the junction does not line up with germline, which may come from a read error. The chain uses TRBV20-1 and TRBJ2-5; D is undetermined. This CDR3 is built from 13 residues. Germline lookup yields CDR1 DFQATT and CDR2 SNEGSKA (reference sequence). This CDR3 is CSAGDLLPKTQYF. In DNA, the CDR3 is TGCAGTGCTGGAGATCTTCTACCGAAGACCCAGTACTTC.